Following are 28 T cell receptor beta chains from one sample sequenced in a study of T cell clonality in common variable immunodeficiency. Sequenced by immunoSEQ multiplex PCR; TCRdb stores in-frame clones only, minus some. This sample carries around 55,000 clones and no singletons, and over 0.8% goes to the top ten. Sequencing was performed on peripheral blood mononuclear cells. These receptors were collected from a person aged 18 to 75 in good health.

This clone has a count of ten or more. The read gets to within 3 residues of the CDR3 end, and the germline J gene fills in the rest. V usage is TRBV20-1 and J usage is TRBJ2-1; 8 bases are a match to TRBD2. This CDR3 spans 15 amino acids. The germline V gene has CDR1 DFQATT and CDR2 SNEGSKA (reference sequence). V was pared by 3 bases and J by 5 bases, with 9 bases of the junction left unmatched. Incomplete CDR3 DNA: TGCAGTGCTAGTGACCCGGGACTAGATCACAATGAG. It translates to CSASDPGLDHNE. The full CDR3 sequence reads CSASDPGLDHNEQFF.

As concerns this clone: The read finishes 3 residues shy of the CDR3 end, and the germline J gene is used to complete it. The chain joins TRBV19 to TRBJ2-2, with 7 bases aligning to TRBD1. The CDR3 length is 15 residues. Germline CDR1 LNHDA, CDR2 SQIVND (reference sequence). The CDR3 DNA, read in part, is TGTGCCAGTAGTATAGGAGACAGGGATAATGAAAAG. Its protein is CASSIGDRDNEK. The CDR3, in full, reads CASSIGDRDNEKLFF.

The table lists this clone with many counts. The read ends 3 residues before the CDR3 terminus; that terminus is restored from the germline J gene. The rearrangement links TRBV20-1 to TRBJ2-1, with 7 bases that match TRBD2. V dropped 5 bases and J dropped 2; count of bases not matched to a gene: 6. CDR1 is DFQATT and CDR2 is SNEGSKA in the germline V gene (reference sequence). This CDR3 is 14 amino acids long. The CDR3 bases that were read are TGCAGTGCTTCCCAAGCGGGGCCCTACAATGAG. Encoded protein: CSASQAGPYNE. The complete CDR3 protein is CSASQAGPYNEQFF.

This clone occurred many times. The CDR3 extends 3 residues past the end of the read, so its final part is completed from the germline J gene. The chain recombines TRBV10-3 with TRBJ2-2, with 7 bases matching TRBD2. In germline, CDR1 is ENHRY, CDR2 SYGVKD. CDR3 length: 13 amino acids. The CDR3 bases that were read are TGTGCCATTTCGGGGGGAGTGGGCTCACCG. This gives the protein CAISGGVGSP. In full, the CDR3 reads CAISGGVGSPLFF.

In this sample, this clone turned up many times. The CDR3 goes on 3 residues after the read ends, and that part is filled in from the germline J gene. This chain uses TRBV18 with TRBJ1-2; 7 bases match TRBD1. V was clipped by 3 bases and J by 2 bases; unmatched bases: 6. There are 15 residues in the CDR3. In germline, CDR1 is KGHSH, CDR2 LQKENI. The covered CDR3 bases are TGTGCCAGCTCACCTCTCGGGACAGAAAACTATGGC. It translates to CASSPLGTENYG. The whole CDR3 protein reads CASSPLGTENYGYTF.

Many counts were recorded for this clone. The CDR3 goes on 3 residues after the read ends, and that part is filled in from the germline J gene. This sequence joins TRBV19 and TRBJ1-6, with D possibly being TRBD1 (5 bases). The CDR3 is 13 residues long. The germline V gene encodes CDR1 LNHDA and CDR2 SQIVND (reference sequence). Trimming removed 8 bases from V and 6 bases from J, with 11 bases in between. CDR3: CASSGTRNSPLHF. The part of the CDR3 DNA that was read is TGTGCCAGTTCAGGGACTCGTAATTCACCC.

This clone has only a few counts. Read sequence stops 3 residues before the CDR3 end, and the germline J gene provides the missing end. This sequence joins TRBV10-2 and TRBJ1-2; a weak D match, TRBD1 (5 bases). The germline gives CDR1 WSHSY, CDR2 SAAADI. The V gene lost 0 bases and the J gene lost 4 bases, with 15 bases spanning the gap. This CDR3 spans 16 amino acids. CDR3 region: CASSESPLTVLYGYTF. The CDR3 DNA, read in part, is TGCGCCAGCAGTGAGTCCCCCTTGACAGTCCTCTATGGC.

This clone was seen a handful of times. The sequenced fragment ends 3 residues before the CDR3 boundary, so the rest is inferred from the germline J gene. This chain joins TRBV19 and TRBJ2-4, with 9 bases fitting TRBD1. The CDR3 loop spans 15 amino acids. In germline, CDR1 is LNHDA, CDR2 SQIVND (reference sequence). The covered CDR3 bases are TGTGCCAGTAGTGCCGGGACAGGGTTCCTCTATGGT. Its translation is CASSAGTGFLYG. From start to end, the CDR3 is CASSAGTGFLYGQYF.

This clone was seen at least ten times. With the read ending 3 residues before the CDR3 end, the germline J gene is used to fill in that end. The chain is built from TRBV7-3 and TRBJ2-1; D gene unclear. Germline V CDR1 and CDR2: SGHTA, FQGTGA. The CDR3 has 14 residues. The V and J ends lost 5 bases and 5 bases respectively, with 13 bases between them. CDR3 DNA (partial): TGTGCCAGCAGCCACCCACGAGGTAACAATGAG. The encoded protein is CASSHPRGNNE. Given in full, the CDR3 is CASSHPRGNNEQFF.

This clone was counted many times. The missing CDR3 end, 3 residues past where the read stops, is filled in from the germline J gene. This chain joins TRBV7-9 and TRBJ2-2; D is uncertain. This CDR3 has 13 amino acids. CDR1 and CDR2 from the germline V gene are SEHNR and FQNEAQ (reference sequence). Trimming pared 5 bases from V and 6 bases from J, leaving 10 bases between. CDR3 amino acids: CASSRADPGELFF. The part of the CDR3 DNA that was read is TGTGCCAGCAGCCGCGCTGATCCCGGGGAG.

This clone was detected many times. The CDR3 goes on 3 residues after the read ends, and that part is filled in from the germline J gene. The chain combines TRBV2 with TRBJ2-7, with TRBD1 as a possible D gene (5 bases). The length of the CDR3 is 13 residues. Germline V gives CDR1 SNHLY, CDR2 FYNNEI. V shed 0 bases and J shed 3 bases, with 6 bases lying between them. CDR3: CASSEAGDYEQYF. CDR3 bases read: TGTGCCAGCAGTGAAGCAGGGGACTACGAG. The full variable domain, rest sourced from reference TRBV2 and TRBJ2-7, is EPEVTQTPSHQVTQMGQEVILRCVPISNHLYFYWYRQILGQKVEFLVSFYNNEISEKSEIFDDQFSVERPDGSNFTLKIRSTKLEDSAMYFCASSEAGDYEQYFGPGTRLTVT.

In this sample, this clone turned up many times. Coverage ceases 3 residues before the CDR3 finishes, and the germline J gene fills in the end. The V and J genes are TRBV5-1 and TRBJ1-2, with D maybe TRBD1 (6 bases). The CDR3 runs 15 residues. V lost 3 bases, J lost 4 bases, and 16 bases lay in between. Germline values: CDR1 SGHRS, CDR2 YFSETQ. The CDR3 protein is CASSYEQGRFYGYTF. Incomplete CDR3 DNA: TGCGCCAGCAGCTACGAACAGGGACGGTTCTATGGC. The whole variable domain, remainder taken from reference TRBV5-1 and TRBJ1-2, is KAGVTQTPRYLIKTRGQQVTLSCSPISGHRSVSWYQQTPGQGLQFLFEYFSETQRNKGNFPGRFSGRQFSNSRSEMNVSTLELGDSALYLCASSYEQGRFYGYTFGSGTRLTVV.

This clone was detected ten times or more. The read terminates 3 residues ahead of where the CDR3 ends, so the germline J gene completes it. The rearrangement joins TRBV20-1 to TRBJ1-1; TRBD1 is a possible D gene (5 bases). Per the germline V gene, CDR1 is DFQATT and CDR2 is SNEGSKA (reference sequence). Trimming cost V 6 bases and J 0 bases, with 17 bases left between them. The CDR3 length is 15 residues. The DNA read from the CDR3 is TGCAGTGCCGCCCCCCAGGGCTCGCTGAACACTGAA. Its protein is CSAAPQGSLNTE. The complete CDR3 reads CSAAPQGSLNTEAFF.

This clone has at least ten counts. The sequenced part of the CDR3 DNA is TGTGCCAGCTCACCACGGGGATTACGGGGGGTGAGCTCTGGGGCCAACGTC. Its protein product is CASSPRGLRGVSSGANV. The entire CDR3 is CASSPRGLRGVSSGANVLTF. The chain uses TRBV18 and TRBJ2-6; 7 positions match TRBD2. The CDR3 end falls 3 residues outside the read, so it is completed with the germline J gene. The CDR3 is 20 residues long. Germline V lookup: CDR1 KGHSH, CDR2 LQKENI. Germline trimming cut 1 base from V and 0 bases from J; bases unmatched to any gene: 12.

There are many counts of this clone. The CDR3 end lies 3 residues beyond the end of the read and is filled in from the germline J gene. The chain is built from TRBV30 and TRBJ2-5, with TRBD2 as a possible D gene (6 bases). CDR3 length: 13 amino acids. Trimming cost V 3 bases and J 2 bases, with 10 bases left between them. From germline, CDR1 is GTSNPN and CDR2 SVGIG (reference sequence). The covered CDR3 bases are TGTGCCTGGAGCCGACTAGATCAAGAGACC. Amino acid sequence: CAWSRLDQET. The CDR3 as a whole reads CAWSRLDQETQYF.

Ten or more counts support this clone. The read terminates 3 residues before the CDR3 end, so the remaining end is supplied by the germline J gene. This chain uses TRBV6-2 or TRBV6-3 with TRBJ1-5; D is possibly TRBD1 (5 bases). The CDR3 is made up of 16 amino acids. Trimming removed 3 bases at V and 2 bases at J, with 14 bases between. Germline V gene lookup returns CDR1 MNHEY and CDR2 SVGEGT. CDR3 bases read: TGTGCCAGCAGTTATCAGGGTTTTTTAGGCAATCAGCCC. Protein product: CASSYQGFLGNQP. The complete CDR3 sequence is CASSYQGFLGNQPQHF.

This clone was seen ten or more times. The read halts 3 residues ahead of the CDR3 end, with the missing end drawn from the germline J gene. The chain is built from TRBV15 and TRBJ1-5; perhaps TRBD1 as D (6 bases). CDR1 and CDR2 (germline): LNHNV, YYDKDF (reference sequence). This CDR3 comprises 14 residues. The germline V and J ends were trimmed by 4 bases and 7 bases, with 14 bases remaining between them. The part of the CDR3 DNA that was read is TGTGCCACCAGCAACAGGGTCACGGGGCAGCCC. Protein product: CATSNRVTGQP. The complete CDR3 reads CATSNRVTGQPQHF.

This clone was picked up many times. The read ends 3 residues early relative to the CDR3; the germline J gene fills the gap. The chain is built from TRBV6-2 or TRBV6-3 and TRBJ2-1; 7 bases fit TRBD2. The CDR3 spans 13 residues. V shed 2 bases, J shed 9 bases, and the junction held 4 bases outside the gene matches. Germline lookup yields CDR1 MNHEY and CDR2 SVGEGT. CDR3 bases read: TGTGCCAGCAGTTACGCCGGACTAGTTGAG. Residues: CASSYAGLVE. The full CDR3 protein is CASSYAGLVEQFF.

In its sample, this clone was seen many times. CDR3 bases read: TGCAGTGCTCTAACCCGGACTAGCGGGGGGACAGATACG. Translation: CSALTRTSGGTDT. The CDR3 in full is CSALTRTSGGTDTQYF. The chain recombines TRBV20-1 with TRBJ2-3, with 14 nucleotides matching TRBD2. The read comes to an end 3 residues before the CDR3 does, leaving the germline J gene to fill in the end. Losses at the gene ends were 5 bases for V and 3 bases for J; bases not matched to a gene: 7. The germline V gene encodes CDR1 DFQATT and CDR2 SNEGSKA (reference sequence). This CDR3 comprises 16 residues.

A note on this clone: The read ends 3 residues before the CDR3 terminus; that terminus is restored from the germline J gene. V gene TRBV13 combines with J gene TRBJ1-1, with D possibly matching TRBD1 (5 bases). There are 13 residues in the CDR3. Germline CDR1 PRHDT, CDR2 FYEKMQ (reference sequence). The V end lost 5 bases, the J end lost 4 bases, and 11 bases lay between the germline ends. The covered CDR3 bases are TGTGCCAGCAGCAGGGGTGTTCCCACTGAA. Translated, it gives CASSRGVPTE. The full CDR3 protein reads CASSRGVPTEAFF.

As concerns this clone: A much larger clone differs from this one at a single base, so this may be a read error. The read halts 3 residues ahead of the CDR3 end, with the missing end drawn from the germline J gene. The rearrangement joins TRBV2 to TRBJ2-3; D remains ambiguous. CDR1 is SNHLY and CDR2 is FYNNEI in the germline V gene. CDR3 size: 14 residues. The CDR3 DNA, read in part, is TGTGCCAGCAGTGAAAGGGCAGGTCTTCAGCCG. This encodes CASSERAGLQP. The entire CDR3 protein reads CASSERAGLQPQYF.

At least ten counts were recorded for this clone. The CDR3 extends 3 residues past the end of the read, so its final part is completed from the germline J gene. This rearrangement joins TRBV11-3 to TRBJ2-3; 12 bases are a match to TRBD2. V dropped 6 bases and J dropped 6; count of bases not matched to a gene: 1. This CDR3 is 13 amino acids long. Germline CDR1 SGHNT, CDR2 YENEEA. CDR3 bases read: TGTGCCAGCAGTCTAGCGGGAGGGGATACG. It translates to CASSLAGGDT. The complete CDR3 protein is CASSLAGGDTQYF.

This clone was observed many times. The CDR3 end is not reached by the read, which stops 3 residues before it; the germline J gene fills it in. The rearrangement links TRBV5-5 to TRBJ1-1, with D hard to call. V was pared by 6 bases and J by 0 bases, with 9 bases between. Germline lookup yields CDR1 SGHKS and CDR2 YYEKEE (reference sequence). The CDR3 length is 13 residues. CDR3: CASNKIMNTEAFF. The part of the CDR3 DNA that was read is TGTGCCAGCAACAAGATAATGAACACTGAA.

For this clone: The observed sequence ends 3 residues before the CDR3 terminus, with the missing tail filled in from the germline J gene. The rearrangement joins TRBV7-9 to TRBJ1-4, with 11 bases identical to TRBD1. This CDR3 spans 15 amino acids. The germline gives CDR1 SEHNR, CDR2 FQNEAQ (reference sequence). With V trimmed by 4 bases and J by 7 bases, 5 bases remained unmatched. The DNA read from the CDR3 is TGTGCCAGCAGCTCACCCGGGACAGGGGGTGAAAAA. Amino acid sequence: CASSSPGTGGEK. The CDR3 in full is CASSSPGTGGEKLFF.

This clone has a count of ten or more. From the germline J gene comes the end of the CDR3, since the read stops 3 residues before it. The chain combines TRBV2 with TRBJ2-7; maybe TRBD1 (5 bases). Germline loops: CDR1 SNHLY, CDR2 FYNNEI. The CDR3 is made up of 11 amino acids. V lost 6 bases to trimming and J lost 3 bases, with 6 bases between them. This CDR3 reads CASRGVYEQYF. Incomplete CDR3 DNA: TGTGCCAGCAGAGGGGTCTACGAG.

This clone was seen many times. The DNA ends 3 residues before the CDR3 does, and the rest of the CDR3 is filled in from the germline J gene. J is TRBJ1-1 and V is TRBV9; TRBD1 aligns across 9 bases. CDR3 length equals 13 residues. The germline CDR1 and CDR2 sequences are SGDLS and YYNGEE. CDR3 bases read: TGTGCCAGCAGCTTGGGGGGACAGGGTGTA. This codes for CASSLGGQGV. The full CDR3 is CASSLGGQGVAFF.

In this sample, this clone turned up many times. The chain's CDR3 is CASSVRAPGQKLGYGYTF. CDR3 bases read: TGTGCCAGCAGTGTACGTGCCCCAGGACAGAAATTAGGCTATGGC. This sequence joins TRBV2 and TRBJ1-2; D may be TRBD1 (6 bases). With the read ending 3 residues before the CDR3 end, the germline J gene is used to fill in that end. Looked up from germline, CDR1 is SNHLY and CDR2 is FYNNEI. The germline V and J ends were trimmed by 4 bases and 4 bases, with 25 bases remaining between them. This CDR3 comprises 18 residues.

This clone was seen only a few times. The read ends 3 residues shy of where the CDR3 ends; the end is completed using the germline J gene. This chain connects TRBV30 to TRBJ1-2; 7 nucleotides line up with TRBD1. From germline, CDR1 is GTSNPN and CDR2 SVGIG (reference sequence). The CDR3 contains 14 residues. V gave up 2 bases and J gave up 7 bases; unmatched junction bases: 10. Here the CDR3 reads CAWSLTGAKGGYTF. The sequenced part of the CDR3 DNA is TGTGCCTGGAGTCTTACAGGGGCTAAGGGTGGC.